This TCR beta chain was recovered during a study of OX40 agonist ivuxolimab in advanced cancers. Background on the study: Dose-escalation subjects each had hepatocellular carcinoma, melanoma, renal cell or head and neck cancer.

Looked up from germline, CDR1 is LNHDA and CDR2 is SQIVND (reference sequence). V shed 10 bases and J shed 9 bases, with 10 bases lying between them. The CDR3 runs to 10 residues. The method was immunoSEQ multiplex PCR; TCRdb's version includes in-frame clones alone and lacks a portion of them. The sample shows roughly 56,000 clones, 84% of them seen only once. The sample holds one count of this clone. This TCR derives from an adult with an advanced solid tumor such as melanoma, head and neck, liver or kidney cancer. V is TRBV19 and J is TRBJ2-4; D uncertain. The source was CD4+ or CD8+ T cells sorted from blood, collected in a trial of the OX40 agonist ivuxolimab. This CDR3 is CATGLAIQYF. CDR3 DNA: TGTGCCACCGGTTTGGCCATTCAGTACTTC.